Included here is one T cell receptor (beta chain) sequence, with context. The antigen is undetermined. The data originate from a study of T cell responses to AZD1222 COVID-19 vaccine. The assay was immunoSEQ multiplex PCR, and TCRdb's table has in-frame clones only and misses some. This repertoire shows some 74,000 clones, roughly 85% found once; its top ten account for roughly 1.2%. Study-wide findings and caveats: Rises in breadth and depth of Spike-specific TCRs came after two AZD1222 doses. Possibly, clonal diversity was underestimated; donors were largely white British and included more females. Baseline seropositivity occurred in only a handful of AZD1222 recipients.

Material: peripheral blood, obtained 28 days after the second AZD1222 dose. This TCR came from an adult who received the AZD1222 COVID-19 vaccine.

CDR3 bases: TGTGCTAGTGGTTTGGGACTGACGCGAGGGTTCGACGAGCAGTACTTC. Amino acids: CASGLGLTRGFDEQYF. The chain carries TRBV12-5 and TRBJ2-7, with D possibly TRBD2 on 5 matching bases. The CDR3 loop spans 16 amino acids. CDR1 and CDR2 from the germline V gene are LGHNT and FRNRAP. Trimming left V 1 base short and J 5 bases short, with 18 bases between.